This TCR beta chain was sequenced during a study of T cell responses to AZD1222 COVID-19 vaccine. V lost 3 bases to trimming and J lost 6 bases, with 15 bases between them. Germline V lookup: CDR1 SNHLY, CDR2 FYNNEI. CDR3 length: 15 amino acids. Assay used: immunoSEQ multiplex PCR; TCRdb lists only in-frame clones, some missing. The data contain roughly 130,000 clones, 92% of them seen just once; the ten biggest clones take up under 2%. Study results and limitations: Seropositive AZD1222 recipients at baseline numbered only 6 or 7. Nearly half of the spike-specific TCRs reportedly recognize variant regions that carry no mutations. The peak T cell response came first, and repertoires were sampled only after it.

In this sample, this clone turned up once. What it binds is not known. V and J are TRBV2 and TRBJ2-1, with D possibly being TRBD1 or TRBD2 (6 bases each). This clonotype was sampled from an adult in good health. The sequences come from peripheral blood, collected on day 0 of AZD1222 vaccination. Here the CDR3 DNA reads TGTGCCAGCAGTGAGGTGGGGGGCTCACGCAATGAGCAGTTCTTC. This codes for CASSEVGGSRNEQFF.